This TCR beta chain was found in a study of cytomegalovirus exposure and HLA in healthy donors. Trimming cost V 4 bases and J 4 bases; bases outside gene matches: 18. Germline assignment: CDR1 MNHEY and CDR2 SMNVEV (reference sequence). This CDR3 spans 18 amino acids. Vbeta (60) and Jbeta (13) primers were used in the PCR. Some clones are missing from TCRdb's copy, which holds only in-frame ones; the method was immunoSEQ multiplex PCR. The table lists 120,000 or so clones, about 11% of them singletons. Sequences were obtained from PBMCs. This TCR came from a woman aged 18-29 years in good health and CMV-seropositive. The J gene is TRBJ1-2, the V gene TRBV27; 7 bases map to TRBD1. The CDR3 sequence: CASSSTAWAGTDVYGYTF. The CDR3, as DNA: TGTGCCAGCAGTTCTACCGCTTGGGCCGGGACAGACGTCTATGGCTACACCTTC.